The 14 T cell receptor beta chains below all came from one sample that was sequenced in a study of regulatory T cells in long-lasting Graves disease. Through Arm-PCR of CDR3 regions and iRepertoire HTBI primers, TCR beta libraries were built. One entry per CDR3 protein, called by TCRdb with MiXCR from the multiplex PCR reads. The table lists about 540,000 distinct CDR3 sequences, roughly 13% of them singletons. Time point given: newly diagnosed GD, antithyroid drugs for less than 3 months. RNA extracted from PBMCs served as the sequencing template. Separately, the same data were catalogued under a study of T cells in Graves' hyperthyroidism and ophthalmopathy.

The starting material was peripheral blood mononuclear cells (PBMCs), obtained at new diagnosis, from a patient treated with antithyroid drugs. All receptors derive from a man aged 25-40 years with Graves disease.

The CDR3 sequence: CASRPGEQYF. CDR3 DNA sequence: TGCGCCAGCCGCCCGGGGGAGCAGTACTTC. The rearrangement joins TRBV5-1 to TRBJ2-7, with D perhaps TRBD2 (5 bases). CDR1 and CDR2 (germline): SGHRS, YFSETQ. V dropped 7 bases and J dropped 7 bases, with 9 bases sitting between them. This CDR3 has 10 residues.

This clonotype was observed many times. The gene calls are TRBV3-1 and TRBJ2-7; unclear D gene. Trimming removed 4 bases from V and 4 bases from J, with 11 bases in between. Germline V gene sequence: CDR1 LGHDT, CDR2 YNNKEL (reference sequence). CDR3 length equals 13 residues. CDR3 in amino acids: CASSPVYEYEQYF. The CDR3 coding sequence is TGTGCCAGCAGCCCCGTCTACGAATACGAGCAGTACTTC.

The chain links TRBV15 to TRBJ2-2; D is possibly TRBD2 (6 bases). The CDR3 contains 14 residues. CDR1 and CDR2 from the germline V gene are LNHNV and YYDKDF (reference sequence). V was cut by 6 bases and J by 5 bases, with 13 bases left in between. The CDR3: CATRSRRETGELFF. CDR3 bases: TGTGCCACCAGGAGTAGGAGGGAAACCGGGGAGCTGTTTTTT.

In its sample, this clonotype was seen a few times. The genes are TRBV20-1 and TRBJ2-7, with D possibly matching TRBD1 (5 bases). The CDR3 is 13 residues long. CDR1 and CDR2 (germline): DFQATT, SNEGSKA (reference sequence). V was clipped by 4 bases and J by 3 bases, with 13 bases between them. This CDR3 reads CSATGKFFYEQYF. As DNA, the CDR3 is TGCAGTGCTACAGGGAAATTTTTCTACGAGCAGTACTTC.

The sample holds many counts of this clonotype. CDR3 loop: CSARTSGRSEQYF. The CDR3 DNA follows: TGCAGCGCTAGGACTAGCGGGAGGTCCGAGCAGTACTTC. The V call is TRBV29-1, the J call TRBJ2-7, with 14 bases fitting TRBD2. Germline values: CDR1 SQVTM, CDR2 ANQGSEA. This CDR3 has 13 residues. With 7 bases clipped from V and 6 bases from J, the junction kept 5 bases outside the gene matches.

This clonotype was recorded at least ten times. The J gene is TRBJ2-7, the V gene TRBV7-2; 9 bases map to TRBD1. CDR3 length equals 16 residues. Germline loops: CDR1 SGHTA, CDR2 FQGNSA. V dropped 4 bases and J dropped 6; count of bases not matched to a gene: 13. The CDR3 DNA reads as TGTGCCAGCAGCTCCCCTTCCGGGACAGGGTGGTTCGAGCAGTACTTC. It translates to CASSSPSGTGWFEQYF.

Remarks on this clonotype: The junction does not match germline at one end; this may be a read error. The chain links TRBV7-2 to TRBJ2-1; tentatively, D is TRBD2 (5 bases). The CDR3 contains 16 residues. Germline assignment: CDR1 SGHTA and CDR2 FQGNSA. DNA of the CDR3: TGCGCCAGCAGCCAAGGACTCCAGCGCACGAGGGATGAGCAGTTCTTC. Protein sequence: CASSQGLQRTRDEQFF.

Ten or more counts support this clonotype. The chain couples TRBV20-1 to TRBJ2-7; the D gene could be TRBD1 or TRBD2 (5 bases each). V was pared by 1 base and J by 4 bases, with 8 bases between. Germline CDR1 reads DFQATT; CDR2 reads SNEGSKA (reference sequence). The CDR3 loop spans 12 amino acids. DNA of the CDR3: TGCAGTGCTAGAGGGGGGTGGTACGAGCAGTACTTC. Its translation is CSARGGWYEQYF.

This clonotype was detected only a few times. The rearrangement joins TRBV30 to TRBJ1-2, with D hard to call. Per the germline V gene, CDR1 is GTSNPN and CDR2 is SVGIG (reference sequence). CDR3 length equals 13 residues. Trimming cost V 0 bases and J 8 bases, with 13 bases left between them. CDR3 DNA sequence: TGTGCCTGGAGTGTAGCGGGATCTGGCGGCTACACCTTC. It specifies CAWSVAGSGGYTF.

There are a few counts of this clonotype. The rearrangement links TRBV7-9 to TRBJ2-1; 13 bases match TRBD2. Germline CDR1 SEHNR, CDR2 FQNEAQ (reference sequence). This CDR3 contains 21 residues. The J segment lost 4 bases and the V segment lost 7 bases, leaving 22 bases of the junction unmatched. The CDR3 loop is CASTPLTAGLAGDSLYNEQFF. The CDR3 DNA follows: TGTGCCAGCACCCCGTTAACCGCCGGACTAGCGGGAGATTCCCTGTACAATGAGCAGTTCTTC.

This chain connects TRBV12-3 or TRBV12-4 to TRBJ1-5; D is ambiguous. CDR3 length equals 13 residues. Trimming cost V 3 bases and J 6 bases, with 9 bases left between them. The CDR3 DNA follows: TGTGCCAGCAGTTTGGATAGGCGTCAGCCCCAGCATTTT. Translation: CASSLDRRQPQHF.

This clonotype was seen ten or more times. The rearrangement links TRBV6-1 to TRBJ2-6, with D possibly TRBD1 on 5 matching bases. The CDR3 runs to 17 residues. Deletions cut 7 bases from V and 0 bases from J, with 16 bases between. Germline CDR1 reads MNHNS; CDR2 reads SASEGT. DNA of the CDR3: TGTGCCAGCAAACCACAGGAGATGAGCTCTGGGGCCAACGTCCTGACTTTC. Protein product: CASKPQEMSSGANVLTF.

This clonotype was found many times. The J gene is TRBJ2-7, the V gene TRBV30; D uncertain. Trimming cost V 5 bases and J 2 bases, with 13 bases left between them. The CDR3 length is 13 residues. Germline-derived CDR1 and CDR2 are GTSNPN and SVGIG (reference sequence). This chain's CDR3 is CAWGLSAPYEQYF. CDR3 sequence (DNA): TGTGCCTGGGGTTTGTCGGCCCCCTACGAGCAGTACTTC.

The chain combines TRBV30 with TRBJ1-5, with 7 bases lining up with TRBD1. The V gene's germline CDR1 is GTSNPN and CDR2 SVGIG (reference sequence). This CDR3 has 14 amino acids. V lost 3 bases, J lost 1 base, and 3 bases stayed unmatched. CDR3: CAWRRQGSNQPQHF. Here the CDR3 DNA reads TGTGCCTGGAGGAGACAGGGAAGCAATCAGCCCCAGCATTTT.